A selection of T cell receptor beta chains follows, all from one sample in a study of blood T cell repertoires in COVID-19. Method: immunoSEQ multiplex PCR; TCRdb's copy keeps in-frame clones and lacks some. This sample has under 200,000 clones, with over 70% found just once. The sequencing sample was made of PBMCs or T cells enriched from blood (not recorded which). The receptors were sampled from a woman aged 40 to 50 with acute COVID-19. Each CDR3 is given with its conserved first and last residue. Fields, in order: D gene, V gene, CDR3 protein. D genes are given only for firm matches.

d_gene: .
v_gene: TRBV2
CDR3aa: CASRFGRVDTEAFF

d_gene: TRBD2
v_gene: TRBV5-1
CDR3aa: CASSLLGLAGGEKGSYEQYF

d_gene: TRBD1
v_gene: TRBV12-3/TRBV12-4
CDR3aa: CASSPGQPAFF

d_gene: .
v_gene: TRBV4-1
CDR3aa: CASSPREQDTQYF

d_gene: .
v_gene: TRBV6-5
CDR3aa: CASSLTRQGTDTQYF

d_gene: .
v_gene: TRBV11-2
CDR3aa: CASSFREKLFF

d_gene: .
v_gene: TRBV28
CDR3aa: CASSLDGNSPLHF

d_gene: .
v_gene: TRBV30
CDR3aa: CAWTPTPASDEQFF

d_gene: .
v_gene: TRBV4-1
CDR3aa: CASSQALRAYGYTF

d_gene: .
v_gene: TRBV18
CDR3aa: CASSPDSYGYTF

d_gene: TRBD2
v_gene: TRBV27
CDR3aa: CASSFWGRGEQYF

d_gene: .
v_gene: TRBV11-3
CDR3aa: CASSSGGRNTGELFF

d_gene: TRBD1
v_gene: TRBV14
CDR3aa: CASSQDRGDTQYF

d_gene: .
v_gene: TRBV20-1
CDR3aa: CSASQGSYNEQFF

d_gene: TRBD1
v_gene: TRBV7-2
CDR3aa: CASSDDRANEQFF

d_gene: TRBD2
v_gene: TRBV30
CDR3aa: CAWSSQAGGPYEQYF

d_gene: TRBD2
v_gene: TRBV11-2
CDR3aa: CASSLEGRVGYNEQFF

d_gene: .
v_gene: TRBV25-1
CDR3aa: CASSGPSNTEAFF

d_gene: TRBD1
v_gene: TRBV10-3
CDR3aa: CAIRGTGDGEQYF

d_gene: .
v_gene: TRBV12-3/TRBV12-4
CDR3aa: CASSEQFSYGYTF

d_gene: .
v_gene: TRBV3-1/TRBV3-2
CDR3aa: CASSQEGGSSGSGGYTF

d_gene: TRBD2
v_gene: TRBV14
CDR3aa: CASSQAGLAGATGELFF

d_gene: .
v_gene: TRBV19
CDR3aa: CASSIIGKRQFF

d_gene: TRBD1
v_gene: TRBV19
CDR3aa: CASSILTGGGISNQPQHF

d_gene: .
v_gene: TRBV6-5
CDR3aa: CASSRAQAELDEQFF

d_gene: .
v_gene: TRBV5-8
CDR3aa: CASSWGGSSNTGELFF

d_gene: .
v_gene: TRBV9
CDR3aa: CASSTSPRDEQFF

d_gene: .
v_gene: TRBV2
CDR3aa: CASKATPGENTEAFF

d_gene: .
v_gene: TRBV7-3
CDR3aa: CASSEAPLVMNTEAFF

d_gene: .
v_gene: TRBV3-1/TRBV3-2
CDR3aa: CASPRGKNEAFF

d_gene: TRBD1
v_gene: TRBV9
CDR3aa: CASSLILDRAGYTF

d_gene: .
v_gene: TRBV6-5
CDR3aa: CASSYQTSGANVLTF

d_gene: .
v_gene: TRBV30
CDR3aa: CAWASDHTGELFF

d_gene: TRBD1
v_gene: TRBV9
CDR3aa: CASSARQGDYGYTF

d_gene: .
v_gene: TRBV10-2
CDR3aa: CASNPSLRDTQYF

d_gene: .
v_gene: TRBV14
CDR3aa: CASSQDLGQGRSPGYTF

d_gene: TRBD1
v_gene: TRBV6-5
CDR3aa: CASTDRGFDTGELFF

d_gene: .
v_gene: TRBV12-3/TRBV12-4
CDR3aa: CASSFGGHEQFF

d_gene: TRBD1
v_gene: TRBV10-3
CDR3aa: CATGTDRGSDEQYF

d_gene: .
v_gene: TRBV25-1
CDR3aa: CASSEFLNTEAFF

d_gene: .
v_gene: TRBV10-3
CDR3aa: CAIKVDQGRGTQYF

d_gene: TRBD1
v_gene: TRBV5-1
CDR3aa: CASSPNRGRLVQGAFF

d_gene: .
v_gene: TRBV6-2/TRBV6-3
CDR3aa: CASSSTAPDEAFF

d_gene: .
v_gene: TRBV12-3/TRBV12-4
CDR3aa: CASSLGTELGFF

d_gene: .
v_gene: TRBV7-2
CDR3aa: CASSLVLSGELFF

d_gene: TRBD2
v_gene: TRBV19
CDR3aa: CASSIPLGTTHSGANVLTF